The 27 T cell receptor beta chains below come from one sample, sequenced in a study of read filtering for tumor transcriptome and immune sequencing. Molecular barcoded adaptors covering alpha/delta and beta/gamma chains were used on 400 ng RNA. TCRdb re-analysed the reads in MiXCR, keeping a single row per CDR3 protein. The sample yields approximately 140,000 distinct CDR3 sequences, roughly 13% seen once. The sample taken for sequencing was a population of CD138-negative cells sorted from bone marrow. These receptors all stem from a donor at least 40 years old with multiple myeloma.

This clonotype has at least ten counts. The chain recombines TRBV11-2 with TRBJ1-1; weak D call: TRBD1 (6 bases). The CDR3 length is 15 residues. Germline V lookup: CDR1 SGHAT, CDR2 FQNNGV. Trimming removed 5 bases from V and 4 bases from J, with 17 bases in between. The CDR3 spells CASSITRGVSTEAFF. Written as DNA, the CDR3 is TGTGCCAGCAGCATAACGAGGGGGGTTAGCACTGAAGCTTTCTTT.

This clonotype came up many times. In nucleotides, the CDR3 is TGTGCCAGCAGCCACACCTCCGGGGCAGATACGCAGTATTTT. Translation gives CASSHTSGADTQYF. The rearrangement links TRBV7-9 to TRBJ2-3; D is possibly TRBD2 (5 bases). Trimming took 5 bases from V and 4 from J, leaving 13 bases between them. The germline gives CDR1 SEHNR, CDR2 FQNEAQ (reference sequence). CDR3 length: 14 residues.

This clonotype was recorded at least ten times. CDR3 loop: CASSHRQGYSGANVLTF. DNA of the CDR3: TGTGCCAGCAGTCACAGACAGGGGTACTCTGGGGCCAACGTCCTGACTTTC. The rearrangement joins TRBV5-6 to TRBJ2-6; TRBD1 agrees at 8 bases. This CDR3 contains 17 residues. J lost 0 bases, V lost 5 bases, and 7 bases had no gene match. Germline V gene lookup returns CDR1 SGHDT and CDR2 YYEEEE.

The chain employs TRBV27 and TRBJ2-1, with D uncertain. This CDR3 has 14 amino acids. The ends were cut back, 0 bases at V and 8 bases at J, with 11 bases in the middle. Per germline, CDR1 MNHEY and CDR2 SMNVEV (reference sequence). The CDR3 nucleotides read TGTGCCAGCAGTTTATCGATAAACGGAGATGAGCAGTTCTTC. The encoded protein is CASSLSINGDEQFF.

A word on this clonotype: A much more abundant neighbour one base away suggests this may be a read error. The CDR3 is CASGLKLPSGGPGMQYF. In nucleotides, the CDR3 is TGTGCTAGTGGTTTGAAGTTGCCTAGCGGGGGGCCGGGTATGCAGTATTTT. The chain carries TRBV12-5 and TRBJ2-3; TRBD2 matches 11 bases. The ends lost 2 bases at V and 11 bases at J; junction bases unmatched: 15. Germline lookup yields CDR1 LGHNT and CDR2 FRNRAP. This CDR3 has 17 residues.

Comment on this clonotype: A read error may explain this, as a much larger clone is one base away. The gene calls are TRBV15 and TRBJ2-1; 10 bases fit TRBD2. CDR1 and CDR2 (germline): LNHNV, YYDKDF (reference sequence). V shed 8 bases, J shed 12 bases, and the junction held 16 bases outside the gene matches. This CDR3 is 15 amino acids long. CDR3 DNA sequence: TGTGCCACCTCTTGGGGGGTAGCGGGAGGTGAAGGGCAGTTCTTC. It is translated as CATSWGVAGGEGQFF.

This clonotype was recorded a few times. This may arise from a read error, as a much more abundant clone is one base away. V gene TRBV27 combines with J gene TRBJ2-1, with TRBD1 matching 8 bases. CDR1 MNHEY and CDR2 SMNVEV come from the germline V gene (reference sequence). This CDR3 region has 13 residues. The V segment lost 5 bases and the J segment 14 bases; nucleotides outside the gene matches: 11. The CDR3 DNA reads TGTGCCAGCAGTGGACGCGCAGGGGGCGGCGAGTTCTTC. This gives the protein CASSGRAGGGEFF.

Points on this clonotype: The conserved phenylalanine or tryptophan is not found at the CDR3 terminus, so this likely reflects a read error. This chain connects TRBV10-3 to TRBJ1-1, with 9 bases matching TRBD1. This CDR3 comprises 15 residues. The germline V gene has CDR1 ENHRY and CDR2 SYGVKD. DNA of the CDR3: TGTGCTATCACCGGAACCGACAGGGGGATAACTGAAGCTTTCTCT. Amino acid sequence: CAITGTDRGITEAFS.

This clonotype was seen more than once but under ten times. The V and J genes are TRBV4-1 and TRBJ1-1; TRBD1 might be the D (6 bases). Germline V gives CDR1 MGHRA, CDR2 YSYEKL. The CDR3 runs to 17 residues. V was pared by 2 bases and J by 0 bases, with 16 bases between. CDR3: CASSQPQGFRMNTEAFF. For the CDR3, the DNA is TGCGCCAGCAGCCAACCACAGGGATTTCGTATGAACACTGAAGCTTTCTTT.

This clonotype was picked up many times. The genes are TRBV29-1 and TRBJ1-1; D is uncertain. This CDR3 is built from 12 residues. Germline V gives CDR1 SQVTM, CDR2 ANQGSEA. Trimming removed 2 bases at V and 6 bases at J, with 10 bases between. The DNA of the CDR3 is TGCAGCGTTGAATTTGGGGAGGCTGAAGCTTTCTTT. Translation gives CSVEFGEAEAFF.

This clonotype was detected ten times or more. The CDR3 here is CASSFGADRGKQYF. The CDR3 DNA reads as TGTGCCAGCAGTTTTGGGGCCGACAGGGGCAAGCAGTACTTC. V usage is TRBV12-3 or TRBV12-4 and J usage is TRBJ2-7, with 8 nucleotides matching TRBD1. V lost 3 bases, J lost 8 bases, and 9 bases stayed unmatched. The CDR3 runs 14 residues.

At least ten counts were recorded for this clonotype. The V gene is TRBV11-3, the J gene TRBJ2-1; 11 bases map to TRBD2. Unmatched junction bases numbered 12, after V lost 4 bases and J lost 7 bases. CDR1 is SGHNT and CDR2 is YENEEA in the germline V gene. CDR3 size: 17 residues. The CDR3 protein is CASSSGQLAGVVNEQFF. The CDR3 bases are TGTGCCAGCAGCTCGGGGCAACTAGCGGGAGTTGTAAATGAGCAGTTCTTC.

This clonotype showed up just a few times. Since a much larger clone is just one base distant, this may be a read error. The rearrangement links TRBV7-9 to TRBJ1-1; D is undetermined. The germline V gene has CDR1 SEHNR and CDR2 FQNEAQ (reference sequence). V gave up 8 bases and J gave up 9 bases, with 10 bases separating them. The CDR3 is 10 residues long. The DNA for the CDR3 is TGTGCCAGCGCCACCCTCCAAGCTTTCTTT. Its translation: CASATLQAFF.

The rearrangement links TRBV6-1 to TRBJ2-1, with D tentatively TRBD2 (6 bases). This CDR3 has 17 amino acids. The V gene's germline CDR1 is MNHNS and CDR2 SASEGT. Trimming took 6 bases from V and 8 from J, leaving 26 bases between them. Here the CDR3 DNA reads TGTGCCAGCAGGCCCGGAGGTTTGACTAGTGGGAGTTATGAGCAGTTCTTC. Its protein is CASRPGGLTSGSYEQFF.

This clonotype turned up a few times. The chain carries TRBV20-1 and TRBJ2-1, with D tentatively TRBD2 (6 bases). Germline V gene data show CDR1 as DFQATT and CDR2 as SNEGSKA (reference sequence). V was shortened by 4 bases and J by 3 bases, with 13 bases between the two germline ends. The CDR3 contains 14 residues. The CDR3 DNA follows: TGCAGTGCTACCTCCGGGACTTACTACAATGAGCAGTTCTTC. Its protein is CSATSGTYYNEQFF.

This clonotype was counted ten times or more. CDR3 coding DNA: TGCGCCAGCAGCCGAACAGGGGGAGGTACAGGCTACACCTTC. It is translated as CASSRTGGGTGYTF. The chain carries TRBV4-1 and TRBJ1-2; 8 nucleotides line up with TRBD1. This CDR3 has 14 amino acids. The V segment lost 4 bases and the J segment 8 bases; nucleotides outside the gene matches: 9. Germline V CDR1 and CDR2: MGHRA, YSYEKL.

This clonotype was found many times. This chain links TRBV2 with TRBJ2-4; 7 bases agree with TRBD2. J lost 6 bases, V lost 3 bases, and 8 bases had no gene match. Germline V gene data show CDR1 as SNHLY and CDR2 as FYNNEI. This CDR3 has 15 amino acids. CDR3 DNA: TGTGCCAGCAGTGACGGGGAGGGCCTGGTAAACATTCAGTACTTC. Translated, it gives CASSDGEGLVNIQYF.

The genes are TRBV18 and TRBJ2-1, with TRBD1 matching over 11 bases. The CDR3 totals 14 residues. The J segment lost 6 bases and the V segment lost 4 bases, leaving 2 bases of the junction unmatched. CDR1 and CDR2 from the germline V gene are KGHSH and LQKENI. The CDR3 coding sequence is TGTGCCAGCTCACGGGACAGGGGGGTCAATGAGCAGTTCTTC. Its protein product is CASSRDRGVNEQFF.

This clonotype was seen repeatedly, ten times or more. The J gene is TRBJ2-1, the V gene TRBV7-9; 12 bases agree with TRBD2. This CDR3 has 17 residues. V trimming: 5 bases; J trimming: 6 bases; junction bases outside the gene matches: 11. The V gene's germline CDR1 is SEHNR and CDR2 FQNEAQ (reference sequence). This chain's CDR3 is CASSPERLAGVRNEQFF. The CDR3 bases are TGTGCCAGCAGCCCCGAAAGACTAGCGGGAGTTCGCAATGAGCAGTTCTTC.

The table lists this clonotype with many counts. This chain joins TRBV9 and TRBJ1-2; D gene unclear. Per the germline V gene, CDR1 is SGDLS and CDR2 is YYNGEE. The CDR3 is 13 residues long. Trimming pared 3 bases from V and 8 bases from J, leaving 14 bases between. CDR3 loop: CASSAQDRWGYTF. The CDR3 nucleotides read TGTGCCAGCAGCGCCCAGGACCGTTGGGGCTACACCTTC.

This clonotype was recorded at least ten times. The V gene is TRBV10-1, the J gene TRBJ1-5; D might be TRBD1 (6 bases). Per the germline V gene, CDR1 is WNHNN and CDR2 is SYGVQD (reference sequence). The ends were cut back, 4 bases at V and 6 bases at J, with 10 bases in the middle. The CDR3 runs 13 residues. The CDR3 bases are TGCGCCAGCAGTGCGGGGGGCGGTCAGCCCCAGCATTTT. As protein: CASSAGGGQPQHF.

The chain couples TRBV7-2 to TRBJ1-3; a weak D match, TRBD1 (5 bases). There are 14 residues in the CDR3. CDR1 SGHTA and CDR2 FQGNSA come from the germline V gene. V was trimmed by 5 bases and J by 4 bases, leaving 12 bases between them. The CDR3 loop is CASSLTRTGNTIYF. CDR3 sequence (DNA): TGTGCCAGCAGCCTTACACGGACAGGAAACACCATATATTTT.

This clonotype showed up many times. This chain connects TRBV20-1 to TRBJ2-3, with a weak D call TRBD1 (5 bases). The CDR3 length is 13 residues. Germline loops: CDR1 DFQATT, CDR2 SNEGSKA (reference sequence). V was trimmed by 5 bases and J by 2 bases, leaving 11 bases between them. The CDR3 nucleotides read TGCAGTGCTGATGACAGAGACACAGATACGCAGTATTTT. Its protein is CSADDRDTDTQYF.

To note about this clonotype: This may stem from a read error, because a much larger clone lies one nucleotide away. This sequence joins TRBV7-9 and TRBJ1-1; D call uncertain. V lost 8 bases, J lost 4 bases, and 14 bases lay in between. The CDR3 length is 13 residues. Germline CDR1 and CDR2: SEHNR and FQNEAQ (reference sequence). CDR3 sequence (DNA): TGTGCCAGCGGTCTGGGCAAACGCACTGAAGCTTTCTTT. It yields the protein CASGLGKRTEAFF.

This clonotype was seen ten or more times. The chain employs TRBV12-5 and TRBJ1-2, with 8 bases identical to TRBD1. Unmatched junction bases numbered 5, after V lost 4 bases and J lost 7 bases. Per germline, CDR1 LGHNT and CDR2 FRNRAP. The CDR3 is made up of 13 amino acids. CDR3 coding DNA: TGTGCTAGTGGTTCTGACAGGGGCAGTGGCTACACCTTC. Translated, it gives CASGSDRGSGYTF.

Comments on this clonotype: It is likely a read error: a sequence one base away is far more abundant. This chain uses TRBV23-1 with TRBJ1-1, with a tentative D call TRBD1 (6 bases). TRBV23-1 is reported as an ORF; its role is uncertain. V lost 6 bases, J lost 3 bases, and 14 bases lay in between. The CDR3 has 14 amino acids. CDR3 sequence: CASSQESGDTEAFF. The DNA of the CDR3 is TGCGCCAGCAGCCAAGAGTCAGGGGACACTGAAGCTTTCTTT.

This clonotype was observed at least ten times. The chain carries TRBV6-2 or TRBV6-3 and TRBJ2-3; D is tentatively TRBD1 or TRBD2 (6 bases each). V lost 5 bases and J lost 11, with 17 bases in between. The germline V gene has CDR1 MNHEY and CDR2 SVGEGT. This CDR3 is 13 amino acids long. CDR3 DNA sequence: TGTGCCAGCAGTCCCAGCTTAGGGGGGATGCAGTATTTT. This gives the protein CASSPSLGGMQYF.